The 18 T cell receptor beta chains below come from one sample, sequenced in a study of T-cell reconstitution after alpha-beta-depleted transplantation in children. Unique molecular identifiers featured in how the TCRbeta library was prepared. TCRdb redid the calling of the PCR reads with MiXCR, one entry per CDR3 protein. The table has roughly 570,000 distinct CDR3 sequences, 27% seen once. The specimen comprised PBMCs, sampled before TCRalphabeta/CD19-depleted stem cell transplant. The receptors originated from a boy in the first two years of life with Wiskott-Aldrich syndrome, due to receive a stem cell transplant.

The chain joins TRBV7-2 to TRBJ2-5; 7 positions match TRBD2. V trimming: 0 bases; J trimming: 5 bases; junction bases outside the gene matches: 9. The CDR3 covers 16 residues. CDR1 SGHTA and CDR2 FQGNSA come from the germline V gene. The CDR3 sequence is CASSLAPSSGLETQYF. The DNA for the CDR3 is TGTGCCAGCAGCTTAGCGCCGAGTAGCGGGTTGGAGACCCAGTACTTC. Looking up the rest from reference TRBV7-2 and TRBJ2-5 gives the full variable domain: GAGVSQSPSNKVTEKGKDVELRCDPISGHTALYWYRQSLGQGLEFLIYFQGNSAPDKSGLPSDRFSAERTGGSVSTLTIQRTQQEDSAVYLCASSLAPSSGLETQYFGPGTRLLVL.

There are a few counts of this clonotype. The J gene is TRBJ1-2, the V gene TRBV19, with no clear D. The V gene lost 3 bases and the J gene lost 4 bases, with 15 bases spanning the gap. CDR1 and CDR2 (germline): LNHDA, SQIVND (reference sequence). The CDR3 is made up of 15 amino acids. The CDR3 reads CASSMVSQGVYGYTF. Here the CDR3 DNA reads TGTGCCAGTAGTATGGTTAGTCAAGGAGTCTATGGCTACACCTTC.

There are a few counts of this clonotype. The V gene is TRBV20-1, the J gene TRBJ1-5; TRBD1 agrees at 9 bases. The germline gives CDR1 DFQATT, CDR2 SNEGSKA (reference sequence). The CDR3 is 14 residues long. Unmatched junction bases numbered 7, after V lost 5 bases and J lost 5 bases. As DNA, the CDR3 is TGCAGTGCTCACCGGGACAGGGCTTATCAGCCCCAGCATTTT. Translation gives CSAHRDRAYQPQHF.

This clonotype appeared a few times. This chain joins TRBV29-1 and TRBJ2-7, with D perhaps TRBD1 (6 bases). V dropped 3 bases and J dropped 2 bases, with 8 bases sitting between them. CDR3 length: 12 residues. Germline assignment: CDR1 SQVTM and CDR2 ANQGSEA. In DNA form, the CDR3 reads TGCAGCGTTGATGGGGGCCCCTACGAGCAGTACTTC. This codes for CSVDGGPYEQYF.

The V gene is TRBV6-1, the J gene TRBJ1-5; D is undetermined. Per germline, CDR1 MNHNS and CDR2 SASEGT. Trimming cost V 2 bases and J 7 bases, with 6 bases left between them. The CDR3 extends over 12 amino acids. The CDR3 nucleotides read TGTGCCAGCAGTGAATACGACCAGCCCCAGCATTTT. The encoded protein is CASSEYDQPQHF.

The gene calls are TRBV4-1 and TRBJ2-2, with 8 nucleotides matching TRBD1. CDR3 length: 16 residues. The germline gives CDR1 MGHRA, CDR2 YSYEKL. V trimming: 0 bases; J trimming: 7 bases; junction bases outside the gene matches: 7. In DNA, the CDR3 is TGCGCCAGCAGCCAAGATCCCAGGGGGCCTGACGGGGAGCTGTTTTTT. This gives the protein CASSQDPRGPDGELFF.

The CDR3 nucleotides read TGTGCCAGCAGCCAAGGGAGGACTAGCGGGAGAGATACGCAGTATTTT. It codes for CASSQGRTSGRDTQYF. The chain links TRBV14 to TRBJ2-3; 13 nucleotides line up with TRBD2. This CDR3 contains 16 residues. Trimming removed 1 base from V and 5 bases from J; junction bases left unmatched: 3. CDR1 is SGHDN and CDR2 is FVKESK in the germline V gene.

The chain uses TRBV7-9 and TRBJ2-3; D is perhaps TRBD2 (6 bases). The CDR3 is 16 amino acids. CDR1 SEHNR and CDR2 FQNEAQ come from the germline V gene (reference sequence). The V end was cut by 5 bases, the J end by 2 bases, with 17 bases between. Here the CDR3 reads CASSAGTRGSTDTQYF. CDR3 coding DNA: TGTGCCAGCAGCGCCGGGACTCGTGGGTCCACAGATACGCAGTATTTT.

This clonotype has a handful of counts. Written as DNA, the CDR3 is TGCAGTGCTAGCGGGAGGGGACGAGAGACCCAGTACTTC. Protein: CSASGRGRETQYF. The chain couples TRBV20-1 to TRBJ2-5; 8 nucleotides align to TRBD2. In germline, CDR1 is DFQATT, CDR2 SNEGSKA (reference sequence). The CDR3 loop spans 13 amino acids. V lost 3 bases to trimming and J lost 4 bases; unmatched junction nucleotides: 4.

The sample holds many counts of this clonotype. The chain has TRBV2 and TRBJ2-1, with TRBD2 matching over 9 bases. The germline V gene has CDR1 SNHLY and CDR2 FYNNEI. This CDR3 spans 14 amino acids. Trimming cost V 5 bases and J 10 bases; bases outside gene matches: 9. In DNA form, the CDR3 reads TGTGCCAGCAGTATCAGCGGGAGGTCCGGGGAGCAGTTCTTC. It translates to CASSISGRSGEQFF.

The gene calls are TRBV6-1 and TRBJ2-5; 7 bases map to TRBD2. The CDR3 is 14 residues long. In germline, CDR1 is MNHNS, CDR2 SASEGT. Trimming took 9 bases from V and 5 from J; bases not matched to a gene: 12. The CDR3 region is CASSLRGGRETQYF. The CDR3 nucleotides read TGTGCCAGTTCTTTGCGGGGAGGGCGGGAGACCCAGTACTTC.

Many counts were recorded for this clonotype. The genes are TRBV7-2 and TRBJ1-2; D is ambiguous. Per the germline V gene, CDR1 is SGHTA and CDR2 is FQGNSA. The V gene lost 0 bases and the J gene lost 7 bases, with 3 bases spanning the gap. The CDR3 is 11 residues long. CDR3 residues: CASSLAGGYTF. The CDR3 DNA sequence: TGTGCCAGCAGCTTAGCTGGTGGCTACACCTTC.

This clonotype showed up just a few times. The chain is built from TRBV20-1 and TRBJ2-2, with D perhaps matching TRBD1 (6 bases). Trimming took off 5 bases at V and 0 bases at J, with 13 bases between the two ends. Germline V gene sequence: CDR1 DFQATT, CDR2 SNEGSKA (reference sequence). This CDR3 is 15 amino acids long. Written as DNA, the CDR3 is TGCAGTGCTCCCAGGGACAACGCGAACACCGGGGAGCTGTTTTTT. Protein product: CSAPRDNANTGELFF.

The chain employs TRBV10-3 and TRBJ1-4, with a weak D call TRBD1 (5 bases). The CDR3 extends over 14 amino acids. In germline, CDR1 is ENHRY, CDR2 SYGVKD. Trimming took off 6 bases at V and 4 bases at J, with 12 bases between the two ends. CDR3 in amino acids: CAISRDGSNEKLFF. The CDR3 nucleotides are TGTGCCATCAGCCGGGACGGGAGTAATGAAAAACTGTTTTTT.

There are a few counts of this clonotype. V gene TRBV15 combines with J gene TRBJ2-1; perhaps TRBD2 as D (6 bases). This CDR3 has 12 residues. Per the germline V gene, CDR1 is LNHNV and CDR2 is YYDKDF (reference sequence). V was pared by 0 bases and J by 12 bases, with 9 bases between. CDR3 in amino acids: CATSREGGTQFF. The CDR3 DNA sequence: TGTGCCACCAGCAGAGAGGGCGGGACGCAGTTCTTC.

This clonotype came up a few times. The CDR3 sequence: CASSLDRLMNTEAFF. The CDR3 DNA is TGCGCCAGCAGCTTGGACAGATTAATGAACACTGAAGCTTTCTTT. The chain combines TRBV5-1 with TRBJ1-1; D remains unclear. V shed 0 bases and J shed 0 bases, with 9 bases lying between them. The CDR3 runs 15 residues. Per germline, CDR1 SGHRS and CDR2 YFSETQ.

The table lists this clonotype with a few counts. The chain is built from TRBV29-1 and TRBJ1-2; 10 bases map to TRBD1. J lost 8 bases, V lost 4 bases, and 10 bases had no gene match. This CDR3 has 14 amino acids. The germline V gene has CDR1 SQVTM and CDR2 ANQGSEA. The DNA of the CDR3 is TGCAGCGTTGCAGGGACAGGGGACATCTACGGCTACACCTTC. It encodes CSVAGTGDIYGYTF.

There are many counts of this clonotype. The chain carries TRBV5-1 and TRBJ2-2; no reliable D call. CDR1 is SGHRS and CDR2 is YFSETQ in the germline V gene. Trimming cost V 0 bases and J 0 bases, with 3 bases left between them. The CDR3 is made up of 14 amino acids. The CDR3 DNA follows: TGCGCCAGCAGCTTGGGGGCGAACACCGGGGAGCTGTTTTTT. Its translation: CASSLGANTGELFF.